The 32 T cell receptor beta chains below were found in one sample sequenced in a study of T cell clonality in common variable immunodeficiency. General observations from the study: In common variable immunodeficiency, TCR beta chains reportedly carried fewer deletions and N-nucleotide insertions.

No antigen has been identified for these receptors. The table came from immunoSEQ multiplex PCR; TCRdb's copy has only in-frame clones and leaves some out. The sample presents 15,000 to 20,000 clones, none singletons. The sequencing sample was made of peripheral blood mononuclear cells. The source is a human donor with common variable immunodeficiency.

This clone was detected ten times or more. The read terminates 3 residues ahead of where the CDR3 ends, so the germline J gene completes it. V usage is TRBV6-1 and J usage is TRBJ1-1; D ambiguous. The CDR3 is made up of 14 amino acids. V lost 2 bases to trimming and J lost 4 bases, with 11 bases between them. CDR1 MNHNS and CDR2 SASEGT come from the germline V gene. Incomplete CDR3 DNA: TGTGCCAGCAGTGAACTATCGAGGGTCACTGAA. This sequence encodes CASSELSRVTE. The CDR3 in full is CASSELSRVTEAFF.

Worth noting for this clone: The CDR3 end falls 3 residues outside the read, so it is completed with the germline J gene. V gene TRBV19 combines with J gene TRBJ2-1; TRBD2 agrees at 10 bases. This CDR3 region has 18 residues. With 4 bases clipped from V and 0 bases from J, the junction kept 9 bases outside the gene matches. Looked up from germline, CDR1 is LNHDA and CDR2 is SQIVND (reference sequence). The DNA read from the CDR3 is TGTGCCAGTAGTAATAGCGGGAGGCGTCCCAACTCCTACAATGAG. Translating gives CASSNSGRRPNSYNE. The full-length CDR3 reads as CASSNSGRRPNSYNEQFF.

CDR3 DNA (partial): TGTGCCAGCAGGACAGGGGTCAATGAG. As protein: CASRTGVNE. The whole CDR3 region reads CASRTGVNEQFF. J is TRBJ2-1 and V is TRBV19; 9 nucleotides line up with TRBD1. The CDR3 goes on 3 residues after the read ends, and that part is filled in from the germline J gene. Germline CDR1 is LNHDA and CDR2 is SQIVND (reference sequence). Unmatched junction bases numbered 3, after V lost 9 bases and J lost 6 bases. The CDR3 spans 12 residues.

This clone was counted between two and nine times. The CDR3 end is not reached by the read, which stops 3 residues before it; the germline J gene fills it in. This chain joins TRBV5-3 and TRBJ2-2; 9 nucleotides line up with TRBD2. TRBV5-3 belongs to the ORF category, with a function that is uncertain. CDR3 length equals 18 residues. J lost 4 bases, V lost 6 bases, and 16 bases had no gene match. CDR3 DNA, as far as it was read: TGTGCCAGAACCCGGCGTAGCGGGGGCCCTACCCTCACCGGGGAG. As protein: CARTRRSGGPTLTGE. The entire CDR3 is CARTRRSGGPTLTGELFF.

The sample holds a few counts of this clone. The read terminates 3 residues before the CDR3 end, so the remaining end is supplied by the germline J gene. The chain uses TRBV18 and TRBJ1-5; weak D call: TRBD1 (6 bases). The CDR3 contains 17 residues. The V end lost 6 bases, the J end lost 3 bases, and 21 bases lay between the germline ends. CDR1 is KGHSH and CDR2 is LQKENI in the germline V gene. Here the CDR3 reads CASSQKTGMRLNQPQHF. The covered CDR3 bases are TGTGCCAGCTCGCAAAAGACAGGTATGCGGCTCAATCAGCCC. Variable domain in full (rest from reference TRBV18 and TRBJ1-5): NAGVMQNPRHLVRRRGQEARLRCSPMKGHSHVYWYRQLPEEGLKFMVYLQKENIIDESGMPKERFSAEFPKEGPSILRIQQVVRGDSAAYFCASSQKTGMRLNQPQHFGDGTRLSIL.

This clone was seen more than once but under ten times. Read coverage stops 3 residues before the CDR3 terminus; the germline J gene supplies the remainder. The chain joins TRBV2 to TRBJ1-1; 12 nucleotides align to TRBD1. V shed 3 bases and J 0 bases; nucleotides not matched to a gene: 5. The CDR3 length is 17 residues. CDR1 is SNHLY, CDR2 FYNNEI, per germline. Partial CDR3 DNA: TGTGCCAGCAGTGAGGGGACAGGGGGCGGAATGAACACTGAA. This encodes CASSEGTGGGMNTE. The entire CDR3 protein is CASSEGTGGGMNTEAFF.

This clone is judged large. The read is 3 residues too short to cover the CDR3 end, so that end is filled in from the germline J gene. The chain combines TRBV2 with TRBJ1-4; D is possibly TRBD1 (6 bases). V shed 5 bases and J shed 5 bases, with 12 bases lying between them. The germline V gene has CDR1 SNHLY and CDR2 FYNNEI. The CDR3 has 14 amino acids. CDR3 protein: CASSRDILNEKLFF. CDR3 DNA, as far as it was read: TGTGCCAGCAGTCGGGACATCCTCAATGAAAAA.

This clone was observed at least ten times. The sequenced fragment ends 3 residues before the CDR3 boundary, so the rest is inferred from the germline J gene. This chain uses TRBV30 with TRBJ2-1; D is unclear. The CDR3 runs 11 residues. V was cut by 2 bases and J by 9 bases, with 8 bases left in between. From germline, CDR1 is GTSNPN and CDR2 SVGIG (reference sequence). Here the CDR3 reads CAWSPVAEQFF. CDR3 bases read: TGTGCCTGGAGTCCCGTGGCTGAG.

For this clone: The sequenced fragment ends 3 residues before the CDR3 boundary, so the rest is inferred from the germline J gene. This chain uses TRBV19 with TRBJ2-4, with D hard to call. Germline lookup yields CDR1 LNHDA and CDR2 SQIVND (reference sequence). This CDR3 has 16 amino acids. V lost 5 bases and J lost 0, with 14 bases in between. CDR3 residues: CASSPRLVIAKNIQYF. CDR3 bases read: TGTGCCAGTAGTCCCAGACTTGTAATAGCCAAAAACATT.

As for this clone: Coverage ceases 3 residues before the CDR3 finishes, and the germline J gene fills in the end. V usage is TRBV5-5 and J usage is TRBJ2-5; D gene uncertain. V was pared by 0 bases and J by 4 bases, with 7 bases between. The CDR3 runs to 13 residues. From germline, CDR1 is SGHKS and CDR2 YYEKEE (reference sequence). CDR3 bases read: TGTGCCAGCAGCTTGGATTCGGGAGAGACC. Translated: CASSLDSGET. The whole CDR3 is CASSLDSGETQYF.

The table lists this clone with a few counts. The sequenced fragment ends 3 residues before the CDR3 boundary, so the rest is inferred from the germline J gene. The chain joins TRBV7-8 to TRBJ2-3; TRBD1 agrees at 10 bases. CDR3 length: 17 residues. CDR1 is SGHVS and CDR2 is FQNEAQ in the germline V gene. V was pared by 5 bases and J by 3 bases, with 11 bases of the junction left unmatched. The CDR3 region is CASSIRDRGLLTDTQYF. Incomplete CDR3 DNA: TGTGCCAGCAGCATCCGCGACAGGGGGCTGCTTACAGATACG.

Notes on this clone: The CDR3 end falls 3 residues outside the read, so it is completed with the germline J gene. J is TRBJ1-1 and V is TRBV2, with 9 nucleotides matching TRBD1. From germline, CDR1 is SNHLY and CDR2 FYNNEI. This CDR3 contains 13 residues. The CDR3 spells CASSGQGVGKAFF. Partial CDR3 DNA: TGTGCCAGCAGTGGACAGGGGGTGGGGAAA.

This clone was recorded at least ten times. Here the CDR3 reads CASSGSRGDEQFF. The CDR3 DNA, read in part, is TGTGCCAGTAGTGGTAGTAGGGGAGATGAG. The chain employs TRBV19 and TRBJ2-1; D may match TRBD1 or TRBD2 (5 bases each). The CDR3 end lies 3 residues beyond the end of the read and is filled in from the germline J gene. V lost 5 bases and J 8 bases, leaving 13 bases between the germline ends. The germline V gene has CDR1 LNHDA and CDR2 SQIVND (reference sequence). The CDR3 runs to 13 residues.

In its sample, this clone was seen a few times. The read comes to an end 3 residues before the CDR3 does, leaving the germline J gene to fill in the end. This chain joins TRBV20-1 and TRBJ1-1, with 8 bases lining up with TRBD1. There are 13 residues in the CDR3. Germline loops: CDR1 DFQATT, CDR2 SNEGSKA (reference sequence). Germline trimming cut 6 bases from V and 1 base from J; bases unmatched to any gene: 4. The CDR3 loop is CSARDRRNTEAFF. The CDR3 DNA, read in part, is TGCAGTGCGAGGGACAGGCGGAACACTGAA.

As for this clone: The DNA ends 3 residues before the CDR3 does, and the rest of the CDR3 is filled in from the germline J gene. V usage is TRBV2 and J usage is TRBJ2-2; 8 positions match TRBD1. The CDR3 sequence is 12 residues long. Germline-derived CDR1 and CDR2 are SNHLY and FYNNEI. J gave up 7 bases and V 5 bases, and 0 bases lay outside the gene matches. CDR3 bases read: TGTGCCAGCAGTACAGGGGGCGGGGAG. Residues: CASSTGGGE. The CDR3 as a whole reads CASSTGGGELFF.

This clone is medium-sized. The CDR3 end falls 3 residues outside the read, so it is completed with the germline J gene. J is TRBJ2-6 and V is TRBV5-1; 7 bases align to TRBD1. The CDR3 length is 15 residues. Germline V CDR1 and CDR2: SGHRS, YFSETQ. V shed 5 bases, J shed 3 bases, and the junction held 5 bases outside the gene matches. CDR3 bases read: TGCGCCAGCAGGAGACAGGGCTTTGGGGCCAACGTC. This codes for CASRRQGFGANV. The entire CDR3 sequence reads CASRRQGFGANVLTF.

This clone was seen a handful of times. The read gets to within 3 residues of the CDR3 end, and the germline J gene fills in the rest. The chain links TRBV11-2 to TRBJ2-1, with D unresolved. This CDR3 region has 12 residues. Germline V gene sequence: CDR1 SGHAT, CDR2 FQNNGV. Trimming took 4 bases from V and 6 from J, leaving 7 bases between them. The CDR3 loop is CASSSRSNEQFF. The DNA read from the CDR3 is TGTGCCAGCAGCTCCAGGAGCAATGAG.

This clone was recorded a few times. The read terminates 3 residues before the CDR3 end, so the remaining end is supplied by the germline J gene. The genes are TRBV2 and TRBJ1-2, with D uncertain. Germline CDR1 reads SNHLY; CDR2 reads FYNNEI. CDR3 size: 10 residues. This CDR3 reads CASTEGGYTF. CDR3 DNA (partial): TGTGCCAGCACCGAAGGGGGC.

This clone was seen a few times. The DNA ends 3 residues before the CDR3 does, and the rest of the CDR3 is filled in from the germline J gene. This chain joins TRBV5-5 and TRBJ2-7, with 8 bases aligning to TRBD1. The CDR3 covers 15 residues. V lost 7 bases and J lost 6; bases outside the gene matches: 15. From germline, CDR1 is SGHKS and CDR2 YYEKEE (reference sequence). The CDR3 DNA, read in part, is TGTGCCAGCGGAGGTGGCAGGGGGCGCCTCGGCGAG. This encodes CASGGGRGRLGE. The full CDR3 protein is CASGGGRGRLGEQYF.

The sample holds a few counts of this clone. The read ends 3 residues shy of where the CDR3 ends; the end is completed using the germline J gene. V and J are TRBV18 and TRBJ1-1; 8 positions match TRBD1. After removal of 6 bases from V and 6 bases from J, the junction contained 12 bases not matched to a gene. The CDR3 extends over 15 amino acids. Per the germline V gene, CDR1 is KGHSH and CDR2 is LQKENI. The sequenced part of the CDR3 DNA is TGTGCCAGCTCCCCCACCCCGGGACAGGTTCCTGAA. Protein product: CASSPTPGQVPE. The complete CDR3 reads CASSPTPGQVPEAFF.

This clone was found many times. The CDR3 is cut off 3 residues early in the read; its end comes from the germline J gene. The chain links TRBV18 to TRBJ2-5; D is possibly TRBD2 (5 bases). This CDR3 is 14 amino acids long. Germline V gene lookup returns CDR1 KGHSH and CDR2 LQKENI. V lost 3 bases and J 7 bases, leaving 15 bases between the germline ends. CDR3 bases read: TGTGCCAGCTCACCCACAGAGTCCCGGGGGACC. Protein product: CASSPTESRGT. The entire CDR3 protein is CASSPTESRGTQYF.

There are a few counts of this clone. The read halts 3 residues ahead of the CDR3 end, with the missing end drawn from the germline J gene. This chain connects TRBV6-2 or TRBV6-3 to TRBJ1-6; D is ambiguous. The CDR3 has 14 amino acids. V lost 10 bases to trimming and J lost 9 bases, with 19 bases between them. Germline values: CDR1 MNHEY, CDR2 SVGEGT. This chain's CDR3 is CATNQIVSGSPLHF. Partial CDR3 DNA: TGTGCCACCAACCAGATAGTGTCGGGTTCACCC.

This clone was counted a few times. The CDR3 extends 3 residues past the end of the read, so its final part is completed from the germline J gene. The chain employs TRBV2 and TRBJ2-7, with 9 bases lining up with TRBD1. The J segment lost 1 base and the V segment lost 9 bases, leaving 10 bases of the junction unmatched. There are 15 residues in the CDR3. Germline CDR1 and CDR2: SNHLY and FYNNEI. The DNA read from the CDR3 is TGTGCCAGTAGGTACACCGGGACAGGGTCCTACGAG. Its protein product is CASRYTGTGSYE. The complete CDR3 protein is CASRYTGTGSYEQYF.

This clone was observed a handful of times. The read terminates 3 residues before the CDR3 end, so the remaining end is supplied by the germline J gene. This rearrangement joins TRBV7-9 to TRBJ2-7, with TRBD1 as a possible D gene (5 bases). V dropped 3 bases and J dropped 3 bases, with 9 bases sitting between them. Germline lookup yields CDR1 SEHNR and CDR2 FQNEAQ (reference sequence). This CDR3 is 13 amino acids long. This CDR3 is CASSFLDSYEQYF. Incomplete CDR3 DNA: TGTGCCAGCAGCTTTCTAGACAGCTACGAG.

With respect to this clone: Sequencing ends 3 residues short of the CDR3 end; the germline J gene provides the rest. The chain couples TRBV18 to TRBJ1-6; unclear D gene. CDR1 is KGHSH and CDR2 is LQKENI in the germline V gene. Trimming shortened V by 4 bases and J by 3 bases, and 7 bases separated the two germline ends. The CDR3 sequence is 14 residues long. CDR3 loop: CASSHSYYNSPLHF. The sequenced CDR3 bases are TGTGCCAGCTCACATTCTTACTATAATTCACCC.

This clone was seen a handful of times. Read coverage stops 3 residues before the CDR3 terminus; the germline J gene supplies the remainder. The J gene is TRBJ1-2, the V gene TRBV7-2, with unresolved D. The CDR3 extends over 13 amino acids. Trimming left V 1 base short and J 3 bases short, with 6 bases between. CDR1 is SGHTA and CDR2 is FQGNSA in the germline V gene. The CDR3 sequence is CASSLGRDYGYTF. The CDR3 bases that were read are TGTGCCAGCAGCTTAGGGAGGGACTATGGC.

The covered CDR3 bases are TGTGCCAGCAGCTTTTGGACAGGGGGCCCCACTGAA. Amino acids: CASSFWTGGPTE. The entire CDR3 protein is CASSFWTGGPTEAFF. The chain has TRBV7-2 and TRBJ1-1, with TRBD1 matching 11 bases. Read sequence stops 3 residues before the CDR3 end, and the germline J gene provides the missing end. Trimming removed 3 bases from V and 4 bases from J; junction bases left unmatched: 4. CDR1 and CDR2 (germline): SGHTA, FQGNSA. The CDR3 consists of 15 residues.

CDR3 DNA, as far as it was read: TGTGCCAGCAGCCCCCGAGGGAGCCGGGGCGGGGAG. Translated: CASSPRGSRGGE. The entire CDR3 protein reads CASSPRGSRGGELFF. V gene TRBV7-3 combines with J gene TRBJ2-2, with D maybe TRBD2 (5 bases). The CDR3 end falls 3 residues outside the read, so it is completed with the germline J gene. This CDR3 spans 15 amino acids. The germline CDR1 and CDR2 sequences are SGHTA and FQGTGA. V shed 5 bases and J shed 7 bases, with 17 bases lying between them.

This clone was observed at least ten times. The read ends 3 residues before the CDR3 terminus; that terminus is restored from the germline J gene. The chain is built from TRBV5-1 and TRBJ1-1; D is perhaps TRBD1 (6 bases). Germline CDR1 is SGHRS and CDR2 is YFSETQ. V lost 5 bases and J lost 3, with 11 bases in between. The CDR3 length is 13 residues. CDR3: CASRAQGYTEAFF. The sequenced part of the CDR3 DNA is TGCGCCAGCAGGGCTCAGGGGTACACTGAA.

Of note for this clone: Sequencing ends 3 residues short of the CDR3 end; the germline J gene provides the rest. The chain carries TRBV20-1 and TRBJ1-5, with 8 nucleotides matching TRBD1. The CDR3 extends over 15 amino acids. Trimming cost V 4 bases and J 0 bases; bases outside gene matches: 5. Germline loops: CDR1 DFQATT, CDR2 SNEGSKA (reference sequence). CDR3 region: CSAIAGGLSNQPQHF. The sequenced CDR3 bases are TGCAGTGCTATTGCAGGGGGCCTTAGCAATCAGCCC.

This clone appeared many times. The read ends 3 residues early relative to the CDR3; the germline J gene fills the gap. V usage is TRBV30 and J usage is TRBJ2-1; a weak D match, TRBD1 (6 bases). This CDR3 has 17 residues. The germline V gene has CDR1 GTSNPN and CDR2 SVGIG (reference sequence). The V end was cut by 1 base, the J end by 5 bases, with 21 bases between. The part of the CDR3 DNA that was read is TGTGCCTGGAGTGAAACGCACAGGGTCCACCTCCACAATGAG. Translating it yields CAWSETHRVHLHNE. The CDR3 as a whole reads CAWSETHRVHLHNEQFF.

This clone showed up many times. The CDR3 end falls 3 residues outside the read, so it is completed with the germline J gene. The J gene is TRBJ2-1, the V gene TRBV23-1, with 8 bases matching TRBD2. TRBV23-1 is annotated as an ORF whose role is uncertain. This CDR3 is 14 amino acids long. Germline trimming cut 3 bases from V and 9 bases from J; bases unmatched to any gene: 7. The covered CDR3 bases are TGCGCCAGCAGTCAGCGGGGGGAAGGGGGTGAG. Its protein is CASSQRGEGGE. The CDR3 in full is CASSQRGEGGEQFF.